Reported below is one T cell receptor beta chain. This sample is drawn from a study of OX40 agonist ivuxolimab in advanced cancers. The repertoire was sequenced with immunoSEQ multiplex PCR; TCRdb's copy has only in-frame clones and lacks some. The table shows 70,000 to 95,000 clones, with around 84% occurring only once. V lost 3 bases and J 2 bases, leaving 10 bases between the germline ends. Germline CDR1 reads SGHRS; CDR2 reads YFSETQ. The length of the CDR3 is 14 residues. The J gene is TRBJ2-3, the V gene TRBV5-1; D is uncertain. This specimen was CD4+ or CD8+ T cells sorted from blood, taken in a trial of the OX40 agonist ivuxolimab. The TCR originated in an adult with an advanced solid tumor such as melanoma, head and neck, liver or kidney cancer. DNA of the CDR3: TGCGCCAGCAGCTCCCAGACAAACACAGATACGCAGTATTTT. Amino acid sequence: CASSSQTNTDTQYF.